A single TCR beta chain is shown here with its context. Using a J-beta primer mix together with a sample-barcoded 5' primer, a second PCR was run for roughly 6 to 11 cycles. TCRdb reanalysed the 5' RACE reads using MiXCR and keeps one entry per CDR3 protein. The sample has approximately 700,000 distinct CDR3 sequences, about 34% seen once. These data originate in a study of blood T cells in healthy people across ages. The CDR3 is made up of 15 amino acids. V was trimmed by 4 bases and J by 5 bases, leaving 15 bases between them. CDR1 is SGHDN, CDR2 FVKESK, per germline. Sequenced input: blood. V is TRBV14 and J is TRBJ1-5, with D maybe TRBD1 (5 bases). The source of this sequence is a woman of 80 years or more in good health. For the CDR3, the DNA is TGTGCCAGCAGCCCCGTGGGCCGGGACGATCAGCCCCAGCATTTT. Translation: CASSPVGRDDQPQHF.